These 2 T cell receptor beta chains were all obtained from the same sample, sequenced in a study of blood T cell repertoires in COVID-19 (dated by TCRdb to the early 2020s). Receptor amplification or capture employed the immunoSEQ multiplex PCR assay. Not all clones reach the TCRdb copy of this immuneACCESS table, which keeps in-frame sequences only. Checked studies attribute under half of the gap to unresolved V genes and leave the rest unexplained. The sample table lists some 270,000 clones, 86% of them with a count of one. The ten top clones hold about 5.4% of the sample. The sequenced sample was peripheral blood. Receptors were obtained from a woman of 80 years or more with COVID-19, enrolled during active disease.

The gene calls are TRBV28 and TRBJ1-2; 8 bases are a match to TRBD1. Germline V gene sequence: CDR1 MDHEN, CDR2 SYDVKM. Trimming removed 5 bases from V and 5 bases from J; junction bases left unmatched: 16. CDR3 length equals 17 residues. CDR3 region: CASSLVLAGGAGYGYTF. Here the CDR3 DNA reads TGTGCCAGCAGTCTGGTCCTAGCAGGGGGCGCTGGGTATGGCTACACCTTC.

This chain connects TRBV5-1 to TRBJ2-2; 8 bases fit TRBD2. Germline V gene lookup returns CDR1 SGHRS and CDR2 YFSETQ. This CDR3 is 15 amino acids long. The V and J ends lost 9 bases and 0 bases, in that order; junction bases with no gene match: 7. The CDR3: CATKAGGTNTGELFF. In nucleotides, the CDR3 is TGCGCCACAAAGGCGGGGGGCACGAACACCGGGGAGCTGTTTTTT.